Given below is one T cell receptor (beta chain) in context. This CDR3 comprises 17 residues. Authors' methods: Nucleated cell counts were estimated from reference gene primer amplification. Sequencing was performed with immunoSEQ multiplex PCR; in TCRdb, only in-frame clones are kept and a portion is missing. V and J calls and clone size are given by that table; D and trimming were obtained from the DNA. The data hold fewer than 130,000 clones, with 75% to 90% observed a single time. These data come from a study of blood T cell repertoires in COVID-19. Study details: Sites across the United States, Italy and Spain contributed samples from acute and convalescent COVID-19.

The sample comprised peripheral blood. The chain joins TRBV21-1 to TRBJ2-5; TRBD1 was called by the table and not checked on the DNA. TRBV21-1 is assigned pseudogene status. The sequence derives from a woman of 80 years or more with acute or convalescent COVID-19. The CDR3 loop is CASSKEFGTGDRETQYF. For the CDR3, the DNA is TGTGCCAGCAGCAAAGAATTTGGGACAGGGGATCGGGAGACCCAGTACTTC.